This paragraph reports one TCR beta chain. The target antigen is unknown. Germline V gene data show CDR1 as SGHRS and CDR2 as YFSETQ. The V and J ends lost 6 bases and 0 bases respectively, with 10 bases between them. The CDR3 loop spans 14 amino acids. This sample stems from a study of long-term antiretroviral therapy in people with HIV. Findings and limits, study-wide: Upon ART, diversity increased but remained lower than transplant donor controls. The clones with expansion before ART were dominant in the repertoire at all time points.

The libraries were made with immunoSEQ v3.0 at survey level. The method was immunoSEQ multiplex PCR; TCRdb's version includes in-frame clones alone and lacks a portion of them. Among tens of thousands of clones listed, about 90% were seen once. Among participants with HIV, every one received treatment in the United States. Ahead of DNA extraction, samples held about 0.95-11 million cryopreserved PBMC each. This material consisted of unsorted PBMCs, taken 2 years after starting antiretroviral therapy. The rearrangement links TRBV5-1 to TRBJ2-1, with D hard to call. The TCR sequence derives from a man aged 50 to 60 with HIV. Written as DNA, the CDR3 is TGCGCCAGCAACTGGTTGAGCTCCTACAATGAGCAGTTCTTC. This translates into CASNWLSSYNEQFF.